This T cell receptor (beta chain) was found in a study of cytomegalovirus exposure and HLA in healthy donors. About the research overall: Early released data had tens of millions of unique TCRs, all coming from HLA-typed donors.

This PCR relied on a set of 60 Vbeta primers and 13 Jbeta primers. Clones were read by immunoSEQ multiplex PCR, and TCRdb kept only the in-frame ones, dropping some. This table has 25,000 to 30,000 clones, about 60% appearing once. Note on this clone: Antigen: not known.

Study outcomes and limitations: A later analysis linked a missense variant in DCLRE1C to the trimming of TCR beta V and J genes.

The sequenced sample consisted of PBMCs. This TCR derives from a male donor in good health and CMV-seropositive.

CDR3 nucleotide sequence: TGTGCCAGCAGCTTAACAACTCGGGACTCTCGGCACGAGCAGTACTTC. It specifies CASSLTTRDSRHEQYF. V gene TRBV7-6 combines with J gene TRBJ2-7; tentative D call: TRBD2 (6 bases). The germline V gene has CDR1 SGHVS and CDR2 FNYEAQ. The CDR3 is made up of 16 amino acids. The V gene lost 2 bases and the J gene lost 5 bases, with 19 bases spanning the gap.